This T cell receptor beta chain was identified in a study of T cells in Graves' hyperthyroidism and ophthalmopathy (dated by TCRdb to about 2019). About the investigation overall: Peripheral blood was collected at initial diagnosis, before any treatment. Prospective prediction of ophthalmopathy was tested in an independent validation cohort of 18 to 20 hyperthyroidism patients and approximately 17 patients who later progressed to ophthalmopathy. After sampling, hyperthyroidism patients received methimazole starting at 30 mg daily, and ophthalmopathy patients received high-dose intravenous methylprednisolone. The study also compared thyroid tissue and blood T-cell repertoires from five or six Graves' hyperthyroidism patients. The 75 to 100 discovery patients were divided at random into training and test sets in a 7:3 ratio. To identify TCR V-J signatures that set the groups apart, the researchers used a discovery cohort of about a hundred patients, made up of under 45 with Graves' ophthalmopathy and about 59 with stable Graves' hyperthyroidism. The paper reports TCR Vbeta CDR3 sequencing of over 120 peripheral blood samples: over 40 ophthalmopathy, fewer than 80 hyperthyroidism and around 17 progressor patients.

The TCR beta CDR3 regions were amplified from RNA transcripts. The TCR CDR3 was subjected to a first round of RT-PCR using the HTBI primer set and the Qiagen OneStep RT-PCR kit. Libraries were constructed in a second round of multiplex PCR, after which size selection and purification were carried out. The libraries were sequenced on an Illumina HiSeq2000 using paired-end 100 bp reads. The source study handled its data this way. SOAPnuke was used to process the raw data, removing reads that contained adapters or uncalled bases, had a mean Phred below 15, or lacked an exact match to the constant primer or identifier. COPE v1.2.5 was used to merge high-quality paired reads, and clonotypes were defined as unique nucleotide sequences. Clonotypes were aligned to IMGT TRBV, TRBD and TRBJ reference segments using MiTCR v1.1. The analysis included only V-J combinations with a frequency above 0.0001, which together covered around 99% of the repertoires. The TCS score was defined as F50 (clonal expansion) divided by E x V (chaos), with BLOSUM62-based TCRdist calculated between CDR3 peptides within each V-J. Welch's t-statistics and random forest reduced around 520 V-J features to 10 to 15, which were used in a naive Bayes classifier (R e1071). TCRdb reprocessing: public reads trimmed at Q25 with fastp, clones called with MiXCR, in-frame beta chains kept. Each CDR3 protein appears once, grouped with its most common genes and DNA. The V and J calls reflect TCRdb's pipeline rather than the authors' work. In all, the sample holds 500,000 to 750,000 distinct CDR3 sequences, and around 14% of those were seen once. Under 8% of the sample is taken by the ten largest.

Study-wide findings and limitations: During validation, the model predicted progression to ophthalmopathy a median of approximately 6.5 months ahead of onset, with almost 71% sensitivity and 72.22% specificity. A model built on a 13 V-J signature distinguished ophthalmopathy from stable hyperthyroidism, reaching approximately 89% sensitivity and under 84% specificity in cross-validation and 80%/75% in testing. No statistical method was used to set the sample size in advance, and investigators knew the group allocation. Most expanded thyroid clonotypes (frequency above 0.001) were also found in blood, which suggests that blood repertoires may mirror thyroid immune responses.

To note about this clonotype: Its antigen remains undetermined. A read error may produce the germline difference seen at one junction end.

Stable Graves' hyperthyroidism was defined as the absence of progression to ophthalmopathy over 18 months of follow-up. The hyperthyroidism patients were between 18 and 65 years old and newly diagnosed, with a disease duration of less than 2 months. Patients with uncontrolled infections, other autoimmune diseases, pregnancy or lactation were excluded. Diagnoses were based on clinical symptoms, serum thyroxine and TRAb, thyroid ultrasound and orbital computed tomography. PBMCs were isolated from about 9.1 ml of fresh peripheral blood by Ficoll-Paque density gradient centrifugation. Total RNA was extracted with Trizol reagent, and quality was checked on an Agilent 2100 Bioanalyzer. The germline V gene specifies SGHTS as CDR1 and YDEGEE as CDR2. From cysteine to phenylalanine, the CDR3 is 14 amino acids long. Only the CDR3 portion is preserved as DNA: 42 bases, with reading frame beginning at the first base.

The V and J segments used are TRBV5-8 and TRBJ2-7, with 7 middle bases fitting TRBD2. The sample was blood. The TCR was taken from a woman in her twenties or thirties with Graves' hyperthyroidism. The sequenced DNA: TGCGCCAGCAGCCCGGGCTCAGCGGGGTTGGAGCAGTACTTC. Its amino acids are CASSPGSAGLEQYF.